This T cell receptor (beta chain) came from a study of blood T cell repertoires in COVID-19. Study context: PBMCs, B-cell-depleted T cells, or T cells were the source of the cDNA or gDNA that made up the material.

Participants were aged about 18 to 89 years from some 24 US areas. Assignments of participants to cohorts depended upon their own reported clinical history. Using immunoSEQ multiplex PCR, the repertoire was profiled, and TCRdb retains in-frame clones only, with some absent. This table holds around 160,000 clones, roughly 90% found once. This CDR3 has 16 amino acids. Germline CDR1 reads SNHLY; CDR2 reads FYNNEI. Trimming removed 6 bases from V and 4 bases from J; junction bases left unmatched: 8. The chain links TRBV2 to TRBJ1-4, with 10 bases matching TRBD1. Sequenced sample: PBMCs or T cells enriched from blood (not recorded which). The source is a woman in her twenties or thirties with acute COVID-19. The CDR3 sequence is CASRADGTGDNEKLFF. CDR3 DNA: TGTGCCAGCAGAGCCGACGGGACAGGGGATAATGAAAAACTGTTTTTT.